The present entry profiles one T cell receptor beta chain with its context. Trimming took off 0 bases at V and 0 bases at J, with 9 bases between the two ends. The CDR3 has 15 residues. CDR1 and CDR2 from the germline V gene are SGHTA and FQGNSA. The data originate from a study of blood T cell repertoires in COVID-19. Study at large: Nucleic acid was either cDNA or gDNA, and it came from T cells, B-cell-depleted T cells, or PBMCs.

Original processing notes: From reference gene primer amplification, estimates of nucleated cell counts were derived. Libraries were prepared by immunoSEQ multiplex PCR; TCRdb keeps only in-frame clonotypes and omits some of them. The DNA gave D and trimming, while V, J and clone size come from that table. The sample records about 140,000 clones, around 88% being singletons. The chain employs TRBV7-2 and TRBJ2-7; D remains unclear. The clonotype originates from a woman aged 60 to 75 with acute or convalescent COVID-19. Sample: peripheral blood. In DNA, the CDR3 is TGTGCCAGCAGCTTAGCGAGCGCGTCCTCCTACGAGCAGTACTTC. Translation: CASSLASASSYEQYF.